This T cell receptor (beta chain) was obtained from a study of shared clonotypes between healthy human individuals. The method was immunoSEQ multiplex PCR; TCRdb's version includes in-frame clones alone and lacks a portion of them. In the table there are roughly 450,000 clones, about four fifths of which are singletons. V was cut by 2 bases and J by 3 bases, with 10 bases left in between. This CDR3 spans 15 amino acids. From germline, CDR1 is MNHNS and CDR2 SASEGT. The TCR comes from a woman aged 35 to 49 in good health. Some clones in this sample may be carry-over from other donors' samples. The chain joins TRBV6-1 to TRBJ1-4; maybe TRBD1 (6 bases). Material for sequencing was PBMCs. The DNA for the CDR3 is TGTGCCAGCAGTGAATTAACAGGGTCTAATGAAAAACTGTTTTTT. Translation gives CASSELTGSNEKLFF.